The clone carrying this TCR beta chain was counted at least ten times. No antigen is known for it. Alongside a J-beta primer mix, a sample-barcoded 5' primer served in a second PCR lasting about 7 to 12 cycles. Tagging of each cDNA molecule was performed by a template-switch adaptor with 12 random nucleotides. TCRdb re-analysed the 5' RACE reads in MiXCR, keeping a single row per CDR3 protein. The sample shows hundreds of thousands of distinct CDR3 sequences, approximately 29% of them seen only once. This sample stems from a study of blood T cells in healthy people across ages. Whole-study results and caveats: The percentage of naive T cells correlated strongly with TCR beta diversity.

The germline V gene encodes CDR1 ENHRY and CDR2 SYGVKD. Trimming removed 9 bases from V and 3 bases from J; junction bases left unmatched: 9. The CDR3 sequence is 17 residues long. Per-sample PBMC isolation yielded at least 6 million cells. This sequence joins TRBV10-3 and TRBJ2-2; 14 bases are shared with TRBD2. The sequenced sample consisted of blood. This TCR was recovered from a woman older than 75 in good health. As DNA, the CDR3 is TGTGCCATAGCCGGGACTAGCGGGGGCCAACACACCGGGGAGCTGTTTTTT. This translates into CAIAGTSGGQHTGELFF.